These 29 T cell receptor beta chains were sequenced from one sample in a study of T cell repertoires in cytomegalovirus infection (dated by TCRdb to between 2017 and 2020). Antigens for these TCRs are unknown. Sequencer: Illumina HiSeq 1500. Using fastp at Q25 and MiXCR, TCRdb reprocessed the public reads and kept productive beta chains. Every distinct CDR3 protein forms one entry, paired with its most common genes and DNA. Recorded for this sample are about 920,000 distinct CDR3 sequences; roughly 30% of them occurred a single time. The leading ten clones occupy over 10% of the sample. Per the publication, the treatment or condition label means: in vitro stimulation with specific CMV peptide epitopes to enrich CMV-specific T cells. Material: cultured CD8+ T cells from PBMCs, obtained from culture after CMV antigen stimulation. These receptors all come from a human donor in good health (CMV status not recorded). Some clones in this sample may be carry-over from other donors' samples.

The chain is built from TRBV9 and TRBJ1-5; the D is unclear. Trimming shortened V by 3 bases and J by 1 base, and 11 bases separated the two germline ends. The germline gives CDR1 SGDLS, CDR2 YYNGEE. The CDR3 runs to 15 residues. CDR3 nucleotide sequence: TGTGCCAGCAGCGCTGACGGTATCAGCAATCAGCCCCAGCATTTT. This codes for CASSADGISNQPQHF.

The V gene is TRBV12-3 or TRBV12-4, the J gene TRBJ2-1; D is unresolved. The CDR3 totals 14 residues. The ends were cut back, 2 bases at V and 4 bases at J, with 9 bases in the middle. The CDR3 sequence is CASSLWPDYNEQFF. DNA of the CDR3: TGTGCCAGCAGTTTATGGCCAGATTACAATGAGCAGTTCTTC.

The chain couples TRBV27 to TRBJ1-4, with 8 bases fitting TRBD1. CDR1 MNHEY and CDR2 SMNVEV come from the germline V gene (reference sequence). This CDR3 contains 17 residues. V lost 2 bases and J lost 11; bases outside the gene matches: 16. CDR3 sequence (DNA): TGTGCCAGCAGTTTAGTCCCCTTGGCAGGGGGCGGAGGCAAACTGTTTTTT. Its protein product is CASSLVPLAGGGGKLFF.

The V call is TRBV20-1, the J call TRBJ1-4; no firm D call. The CDR3 runs 16 residues. V lost 3 bases and J 7 bases, leaving 21 bases between the germline ends. CDR1 is DFQATT, CDR2 SNEGSKA, per germline (reference sequence). Written as DNA, the CDR3 is TGCAGTGCTAGGCCCAAAGGAATTATACGGGGTGAAAAACTGTTTTTT. It encodes CSARPKGIIRGEKLFF.

The chain uses TRBV6-1 and TRBJ2-2, with 8 bases matching TRBD2. Looked up from germline, CDR1 is MNHNS and CDR2 is SASEGT. J lost 7 bases, V lost 5 bases, and 15 bases had no gene match. The CDR3 extends over 17 amino acids. CDR3 residues: CASSYIAGPLRGGELFF. The CDR3 DNA reads TGTGCCAGCAGTTACATAGCGGGGCCACTCCGGGGCGGGGAGCTGTTTTTT.

The chain uses TRBV12-3 or TRBV12-4 and TRBJ2-3; the D call may be TRBD1 or TRBD2 (5 bases each). V dropped 1 base and J dropped 4 bases, with 18 bases sitting between them. This CDR3 is 17 amino acids long. The CDR3 here is CASSLGDAPTLADTQYF. The CDR3, as DNA: TGTGCCAGCAGTTTAGGGGACGCGCCTACCCTAGCAGATACGCAGTATTTT.

This clonotype was observed a handful of times. The V gene is TRBV6-5, the J gene TRBJ1-6; D is uncertain. This CDR3 spans 12 amino acids. CDR1 and CDR2 from the germline V gene are MNHEY and SVGAGI. Trimming shortened V by 6 bases and J by 8 bases, and 8 bases separated the two germline ends. The CDR3 DNA follows: TGTGCCAGCAGAGAGTGGGATTCACCCCTCCACTTT. Protein sequence: CASREWDSPLHF.

The genes are TRBV6-5 and TRBJ2-7; D may be TRBD1 (6 bases). CDR3 length: 17 amino acids. Trimming stripped 2 bases from V and 0 bases from J, with 17 bases between. CDR1 and CDR2 (germline): MNHEY, SVGAGI. CDR3 sequence: CASSYVLTGSNSYEQYF. The DNA for the CDR3 is TGTGCCAGCAGTTACGTTCTGACAGGATCGAACTCCTACGAGCAGTACTTC.

This clonotype was detected a few times. The chain is built from TRBV6-5 and TRBJ1-6, with 9 bases identical to TRBD1. The CDR3 covers 16 residues. Germline values: CDR1 MNHEY, CDR2 SVGAGI. Trimming took 2 bases from V and 7 from J; bases not matched to a gene: 6. DNA for the CDR3: TGTGCCAGCAGTTACCTAGGACAGGGGTACAATTCACCCCTCCACTTT. This sequence encodes CASSYLGQGYNSPLHF.

This chain links TRBV7-9 with TRBJ2-1, with TRBD1 matching over 10 bases. The germline V gene encodes CDR1 SEHNR and CDR2 FQNEAQ (reference sequence). This CDR3 is built from 15 residues. After removal of 1 base from V and 10 bases from J, the junction contained 7 bases not matched to a gene. CDR3 nucleotides: TGTGCCAGCAGCTTAGTTTCCGGACAGGGGGAGGAGCAGTTCTTC. Encoded protein: CASSLVSGQGEEQFF.

The CDR3: CASSLDRDSYDQYV. In DNA, the CDR3 is TGTGCCAGCAGCTTGGACCGCGACTCCTACGATCAGTACGTC. The V gene is TRBV5-4, the J gene TRBJ2-7; no definite D call. This CDR3 region has 14 residues. Germline CDR1 is SGHNT and CDR2 is YYREEE (reference sequence).

Many counts were recorded for this clonotype. CDR3 in DNA: TGTGCCAGCAGCGTTGTCTCGGGAGCGGGAACCTACGAGCAGTACGTC. This sequence encodes CASSVVSGAGTYEQYV. V is TRBV7-9 and J is TRBJ2-7, with 7 bases aligning to TRBD2. Germline lookup yields CDR1 SEHNR and CDR2 FQNEAQ (reference sequence). This CDR3 is built from 16 residues. J gave up 2 bases and V 5 bases, and 12 bases lay outside the gene matches.

The sample holds a few counts of this clonotype. The rearrangement joins TRBV19 to TRBJ1-2; D ambiguous. Germline CDR1 reads LNHDA; CDR2 reads SQIVND (reference sequence). The V end was cut by 2 bases, the J end by 7 bases, with 14 bases between. The CDR3 sequence is 14 residues long. The chain's CDR3 is CASSITPGERGYTF. CDR3 bases: TGTGCCAGTAGTATAACCCCGGGAGAGCGTGGCTACACCTTC.

The genes are TRBV5-6 and TRBJ2-7; possible D gene TRBD2, 6 bases. The CDR3 extends over 15 amino acids. V gave up 4 bases and J gave up 0 bases, with 14 bases separating them. Germline V gene sequence: CDR1 SGHDT, CDR2 YYEEEE. CDR3: CASSPRAGTSYEQYV. CDR3 DNA sequence: TGTGCCAGCAGCCCCAGGGCGGGGACCTCCTACGAGCAGTACGTC.

V and J are TRBV19 and TRBJ1-2, with unresolved D. V was clipped by 7 bases and J by 3 bases, with 15 bases between them. There are 14 residues in the CDR3. Per the germline V gene, CDR1 is LNHDA and CDR2 is SQIVND (reference sequence). The CDR3 bases are TGTGCCAGTAAATTGGAAGATTGGGACTATGGCTACACCTTC. Residues: CASKLEDWDYGYTF.

This chain uses TRBV12-3 or TRBV12-4 with TRBJ2-2; perhaps TRBD2 as D (5 bases). This CDR3 comprises 15 residues. Trimming shortened V by 2 bases and J by 4 bases, and 11 bases separated the two germline ends. This CDR3 is CASSLFEGSTGELFF. The CDR3 DNA reads as TGTGCCAGCAGTTTATTCGAGGGATCCACCGGGGAGCTGTTTTTT.

This sequence joins TRBV20-1 and TRBJ2-2, with D unresolved. Trimming stripped 3 bases from V and 1 base from J, with 6 bases between. Germline V lookup: CDR1 DFQATT, CDR2 SNEGSKA (reference sequence). CDR3 length equals 13 residues. The CDR3 nucleotides read TGCAGTGCTAGGGCAGGGAACACCGGGGAGCTGTTTTTT. Translated, it gives CSARAGNTGELFF.

This chain links TRBV19 with TRBJ1-1; 9 positions agree with TRBD1. The CDR3 consists of 13 residues. Germline V gives CDR1 LNHDA, CDR2 SQIVND (reference sequence). Trimming removed 10 bases from V and 5 bases from J; junction bases left unmatched: 8. This CDR3 reads CATKQGARTEAFF. In nucleotides, the CDR3 is TGTGCCACAAAACAGGGGGCGCGGACTGAAGCTTTCTTT.

This clonotype was detected a few times. The rearrangement links TRBV6-6 to TRBJ1-1; 7 bases are a match to TRBD1. The junction had 3 bases not matched to a gene; V was cut back by 2 bases and J by 6 bases. The CDR3 covers 13 residues. Germline V gives CDR1 MNHNY, CDR2 SVGAGI (reference sequence). The CDR3 sequence is CASSYRGLSEAFF. The CDR3 region has the DNA TGTGCCAGCAGTTACAGGGGGCTCTCTGAAGCTTTCTTT.

V and J are TRBV9 and TRBJ1-1; tentative D call: TRBD1 (5 bases). V was trimmed by 0 bases and J by 8 bases, leaving 11 bases between them. CDR1 and CDR2 from the germline V gene are SGDLS and YYNGEE. CDR3 size: 13 residues. The CDR3 loop is CASSVGGTAEAFF. The DNA of the CDR3 is TGTGCCAGCAGCGTAGGGGGGACGGCAGAAGCTTTCTTT.

This clonotype was seen only a few times. One end of the junction is discordant with germline, which a read error may explain. This chain uses TRBV27 with TRBJ1-1; tentative D call: TRBD1 (5 bases). The CDR3 length is 13 residues. Looked up from germline, CDR1 is MNHEY and CDR2 is SMNVEV (reference sequence). The CDR3 DNA reads TGTGCCAGCAGAATTGGAACGGACACTGAAGTTTTCTTT. This translates into CASRIGTDTEVFF.

There are a few counts of this clonotype. The CDR3: CASSLARQGDYGYTF. The CDR3 DNA follows: TGTGCCAGCAGCTTAGCTCGCCAGGGGGACTATGGCTACACCTTC. This rearrangement joins TRBV7-2 to TRBJ1-2; 7 bases align to TRBD1. The CDR3 covers 15 residues. V was pared by 0 bases and J by 3 bases, with 4 bases of the junction left unmatched. Germline values: CDR1 SGHTA, CDR2 FQGNSA. The complete variable domain, with remaining parts taken from reference TRBV7-2 and TRBJ1-2, reads GAGVSQSPSNKVTEKGKDVELRCDPISGHTALYWYRQSLGQGLEFLIYFQGNSAPDKSGLPSDRFSAERTGGSVSTLTIQRTQQEDSAVYLCASSLARQGDYGYTFGSGTRLTVV.

The chain is built from TRBV5-4 and TRBJ1-1; D may be TRBD1 (5 bases). Germline CDR1 and CDR2: SGHNT and YYREEE (reference sequence). The V end was cut by 3 bases, the J end by 8 bases, with 20 bases between. CDR3 size: 15 residues. As DNA, the CDR3 is TGTGCCAGCAGCTCCCGGCTGGGGACTTCCTCCGAAGCTTTCTTT. This codes for CASSSRLGTSSEAFF.

This chain joins TRBV5-1 and TRBJ2-1; TRBD2 agrees at 8 bases. The CDR3 runs 15 residues. Germline trimming cut 5 bases from V and 3 bases from J; bases unmatched to any gene: 7. Germline-derived CDR1 and CDR2 are SGHRS and YFSETQ. The CDR3 protein is CASRPRGDLYNEQFF. DNA for the CDR3: TGCGCCAGCAGGCCGCGGGGGGACCTCTACAATGAGCAGTTCTTC.

This clonotype was found a few times. The V call is TRBV18, the J call TRBJ1-4; D remains unclear. The ends were cut back, 3 bases at V and 5 bases at J, with 13 bases in the middle. The CDR3 is 15 residues long. CDR1 and CDR2 (germline): KGHSH, LQKENI. In DNA, the CDR3 is TGTGCCAGCTCACCCCCGAAGAGCAGCAATGAAAAACTGTTTTTT. Translation: CASSPPKSSNEKLFF.

J is TRBJ2-7 and V is TRBV27, with TRBD1 as a possible D gene (5 bases). The length of the CDR3 is 13 residues. In germline, CDR1 is MNHEY, CDR2 SMNVEV (reference sequence). Between the trimmed V and J ends, which lost 3 bases and 3 bases, there was a span of 9 bases. CDR3 loop: CASSLDIYYEQYF. The CDR3 nucleotides read TGTGCCAGCAGTTTGGACATCTACTACGAGCAGTACTTC.

This clonotype showed up just a few times. The chain employs TRBV7-2 and TRBJ1-1; 7 bases match TRBD1. Germline V CDR1 and CDR2: SGHTA, FQGNSA. The CDR3 length is 13 residues. V gave up 5 bases and J gave up 5 bases; unmatched junction bases: 5. Here the CDR3 reads CASSQGVWTEAFF. The CDR3 DNA sequence: TGTGCCAGCAGCCAGGGGGTTTGGACTGAAGCTTTCTTT.

The gene calls are TRBV19 and TRBJ1-3, with 8 bases matching TRBD1. There are 15 residues in the CDR3. The germline CDR1 and CDR2 sequences are LNHDA and SQIVND (reference sequence). J lost 4 bases, V lost 4 bases, and 6 bases had no gene match. The CDR3 reads CASSRAQGEGNTIYF. The DNA for the CDR3 is TGTGCCAGTAGTAGGGCACAGGGGGAAGGAAACACCATATATTTT.

This clonotype has at least ten counts. The chain uses TRBV7-2 and TRBJ2-7, with 8 bases fitting TRBD2. Germline V gene data show CDR1 as SGHTA and CDR2 as FQGNSA. The CDR3 contains 15 residues. After removal of 5 bases from V and 4 bases from J, the junction contained 10 bases not matched to a gene. CDR3 coding DNA: TGTGCCAGCAGCCTGGCGGCGGGGGGTGGATACGAGCAGTACGTC. Its translation is CASSLAAGGGYEQYV.